This TCR beta chain was observed in a study of T cell responses to AZD1222 COVID-19 vaccine (dated by TCRdb to the early 2020s). Broadly, across the study: Because spike-specific TCR depth and breadth did not differ between the two schedules, AZD1222 recipients who got a second dose at roughly 4 weeks were pooled with those who got a second dose at roughly 12 weeks. TCR sequencing was performed for 230 to 250 trial participants, of whom around 200 were given two doses of AZD1222 and approximately 26 were given two doses of MenACWY control vaccine. Trial participants were enrolled by age into 18-55, 56-69 and 70-plus year subgroups, with around 140, 26 and 57 TCR-sequenced participants respectively. The paper as a whole reports these results and caveats: After two AZD1222 doses, spike-specific TCR breadth and depth were significantly higher than at day 0 and than in MenACWY recipients. CD4 TCRs associated with the vaccine covered the entire spike protein, and the dominant responses were in regions 160-218 and 743-854. The 56-69-year group was small, and its depth increase did not reach significance, likely because of low power. Because no day 14 peak-response samples were available, the repertoires could be characterized only after the peak T cell response. Conclusions about previously exposed vaccinees are limited, since just five to seven AZD1222 recipients were seropositive for SARS-CoV-2 at baseline. Nearly half of unique spike-specific TCRs reportedly recognized epitopes outside regions mutated in the B.1.351 and B.1.1.7 variants. Most participants were white British and females outnumbered males, and the authors suggested that clonal diversity may have been underestimated.

Only a few counts were recorded for this clone. The target of this receptor is not known. Per-nucleotide qualities are absent, and no much larger clonotype sits a single base away. Counted from cysteine to phenylalanine, this CDR3 has 15 amino acids. CDR3 DNA only is kept here, 45 bases in frame from base 1. Cut back by 0 bases and 5 bases, the V and J ends lie 14 bases apart. CDR1 and CDR2, per the germline V gene, are ENHRY and SYGVKD. Explained via the paper, the time point label denotes: baseline before first vaccination. Vaccinee samples were obtained from the UK trials COV001 and COV002, which included a single-blind randomized controlled phase 2/3 trial of AZD1222 (ChAdOx1 nCoV-19) in healthy adults. For TCRbeta chain sequencing, PBMC samples were collected from trial participants at day 0 and at day 28 after the second dose. The CDR3 regions of human TCRbeta chains were analyzed by immunosequencing. Per the original workflow: Repertoire TCRs were checked for matches against a reference library of SARS-CoV-2-specific TCRs that had been generated using the MIRA antigen-specificity platform. Breadth meant the fraction of unique TCRs that were SARS-CoV-2-associated, whereas depth meant the fraction of total T cells that were SARS-CoV-2-associated. Using the MIRA data, each spike-specific TCR was assigned both to the spike region to which the TCR was reactive and to a CD4 or CD8 class. Log10-transformed breadth and depth values were compared by one-way ANOVA with Sidak's multiple comparisons tests. TCRdb provides this immuneACCESS table in a form limited to in-frame rearrangements. Some clones are lacking; in checked studies, under half of them reflect an unresolved V gene, and why the rest are absent is not known. V and J calls plus clone size are reproduced from that table; the DNA served to infer D and trimming. In this sample the table shows about 73,000 clones, around 88% of which occur a single time. About a fifth of the sample goes to the ten largest clones.

Sequencing was performed on peripheral blood, taken on day 0 of AZD1222 vaccination. The rearranged chain carries TRBV10-3 and TRBJ2-7; perhaps TRBD1 is the D gene, with 5 bases matching. The receptor was isolated from an adult in good health. Read as DNA, the sequence is TGTGCCATCAGTGAGTCGCGCTCACAGGTGAACGAGCAGTACTTC. Translated, it reads CAISESRSQVNEQYF.